This note documents a single TCR beta chain sequence. Its antigen is undetermined. V shed 7 bases and J 0 bases; nucleotides not matched to a gene: 4. CDR3 length equals 13 residues. Germline-derived CDR1 and CDR2 are SQVTM and ANQGSEA. The entry originates in a study of T cells in localized non-small cell lung cancer. Notes on the study in general: Only one tumor region was sequenced, so heterogeneity remains possible.

Clones were sequenced by immunoSEQ multiplex PCR, and TCRdb holds only the in-frame ones, with some missing. Here the sample spans about 34,000 clones, just over 90% being singletons. The sample here was peripheral blood, taken before any cancer treatment. This receptor was obtained from an older female donor with stage I lung adenocarcinoma. The genes are TRBV29-1 and TRBJ1-1; 8 nucleotides align to TRBD1. The CDR3 nucleotides are TGCAGCGCCGGACAGGGTTTGAACACTGAAGCTTTCTTT. As protein: CSAGQGLNTEAFF. Variable domain in full (rest from reference TRBV29-1 and TRBJ1-1): SAVISQKPSRDICQRGTSLTIQCQVDSQVTMMFWYRQQPGQSLTLIATANQGSEATYESGFVIDKFPISRPNLTFSTLTVSNMSPEDSSIYLCSAGQGLNTEAFFGQGTRLTVV.